This T cell receptor beta chain is from a study of T cells in tumors after PD-1 blockade. This clone occurred once. Its antigen is unidentified. CDR1 is SNHLY and CDR2 is FYNNEI in the germline V gene. V lost 2 bases and J lost 0, with 16 bases in between. The CDR3 extends over 17 amino acids. Libraries were prepared by immunoSEQ multiplex PCR; TCRdb keeps only in-frame clonotypes and omits some of them. Here the sample spans some 66,000 clones, over 65% being singletons. Study-wide results and caveats: Peripheral recruitment is suggested, as some novel exhausted tumor clones were in pre-treatment blood.

The sequenced sample was PBMCs, obtained after anti-PD-1 treatment. The source is a human donor with basal cell carcinoma. The V and J genes are TRBV2 and TRBJ1-2; perhaps TRBD1 as D (5 bases). The CDR3 nucleotides are TGTGCCAGCAGTGAACGGTCAGGGTTTCGGGCTAACTATGGCTACACCTTC. Its translation: CASSERSGFRANYGYTF.